This entry concerns a single TCR beta chain. Sequenced by immunoSEQ multiplex PCR; TCRdb stores in-frame clones only, minus some. In the table there are about 400,000 clones, around 90% of which are singletons. The CDR3 has 15 residues. Germline V gene sequence: CDR1 SGHNT, CDR2 YYREEE (reference sequence). J gave up 5 bases and V 4 bases, and 8 bases lay outside the gene matches. This sample is part of a study of blood T cell repertoires in COVID-19. Study overall: Samples came from the United States, Italy and Spain, spanning acute and convalescent COVID-19.

The study drew participants aged about 18 to 89 years from about two dozen US areas. Each participant's cohort was designated according to participant-reported clinical history. V is TRBV5-4 and J is TRBJ2-7, with 11 positions matching TRBD1. The sequence was obtained from a woman aged 40 to 55 with acute COVID-19. The sample consisted of PBMCs or T cells enriched from blood (not recorded which). In nucleotides, the CDR3 is TGTGCCAGCAGCCCCCGGACAGGGGGCTTCAACGAGCAGTACTTC. Amino acids: CASSPRTGGFNEQYF.